The sequence of this TCR beta chain was determined in a study of CD8+ T cells in alopecia areata. Study findings and constraints: Because of a solitary nonresponder, the connection of baseline CD8+ expansion to response stays uncertain. Clarity of TCR sharing across patients fell short of that in mice, possibly HLA-related.

Noted treatment: oral pan-JAK inhibitor, 5-10 mg twice daily. TCR sequencing used cDNA made by reverse transcription of extracted RNA. Sequencing was performed with immunoSEQ multiplex PCR; in TCRdb, only in-frame clones are kept and a portion is missing. Here the sample spans 130,000 or so clones, under 65% being singletons. The germline gives CDR1 SQVTM, CDR2 ANQGSEA. This CDR3 contains 13 residues. V shed 5 bases and J shed 4 bases, with 14 bases lying between them. Comment on this clone: The antigen is undetermined.

This sequence originates from a human donor with alopecia areata. The J gene is TRBJ1-2, the V gene TRBV29-1; D perhaps matches TRBD1 (6 bases). The starting material was CD4+ T cells sorted from blood, obtained at week 4, from a patient treated with tofacitinib. The CDR3 nucleotides are TGCAGCGTTTCACAGGGAGCGGGCTATGGCTACACCTTC. Amino acid sequence: CSVSQGAGYGYTF.